These 4 T cell receptor beta chains came from one sample sequenced in a study of cytomegalovirus exposure and HLA in healthy donors. Profiling relied on immunoSEQ multiplex PCR, and the TCRdb table lists in-frame clones only, not all of them. The sample includes around 180,000 clones, around 88% of them seen just once. The specimen was PBMCs. The receptors derive from a woman under 30 in good health and CMV-seronegative.

The chain links TRBV5-1 to TRBJ1-1; no reliable D call. The CDR3 extends over 12 amino acids. Germline lookup yields CDR1 SGHRS and CDR2 YFSETQ. Trimming left V 4 bases short and J 4 bases short, with 8 bases between. CDR3 amino acids: CASSVSGTEAFF. The CDR3 DNA reads as TGCGCCAGCAGCGTCTCGGGCACTGAAGCTTTCTTT.

V is TRBV11-2 and J is TRBJ2-5, with 7 bases aligning to TRBD1. Germline assignment: CDR1 SGHAT and CDR2 FQNNGV. The junction had 11 bases not matched to a gene; V was cut back by 5 bases and J by 5 bases. The length of the CDR3 is 15 residues. CDR3: CASSAVTGVGETQYF. As DNA, the CDR3 is TGTGCCAGCAGCGCGGTTACAGGGGTGGGGGAGACCCAGTACTTC.

V and J are TRBV19 and TRBJ1-5; 8 nucleotides line up with TRBD1. J lost 8 bases, V lost 5 bases, and 8 bases had no gene match. The length of the CDR3 is 14 residues. CDR1 and CDR2 from the germline V gene are LNHDA and SQIVND (reference sequence). The CDR3 region is CASSGRTGLEPQHF. The CDR3 DNA reads TGTGCCAGTAGTGGCCGGACAGGGCTGGAGCCCCAGCATTTT.

The J gene is TRBJ2-7, the V gene TRBV6-1, with D uncertain. CDR1 and CDR2 from the germline V gene are MNHNS and SASEGT. CDR3 size: 14 residues. V dropped 1 base and J dropped 3 bases, with 10 bases sitting between them. Here the CDR3 reads CASSEVTGFYEQYF. CDR3 DNA sequence: TGTGCCAGCAGTGAAGTAACCGGGTTCTACGAGCAGTACTTC.